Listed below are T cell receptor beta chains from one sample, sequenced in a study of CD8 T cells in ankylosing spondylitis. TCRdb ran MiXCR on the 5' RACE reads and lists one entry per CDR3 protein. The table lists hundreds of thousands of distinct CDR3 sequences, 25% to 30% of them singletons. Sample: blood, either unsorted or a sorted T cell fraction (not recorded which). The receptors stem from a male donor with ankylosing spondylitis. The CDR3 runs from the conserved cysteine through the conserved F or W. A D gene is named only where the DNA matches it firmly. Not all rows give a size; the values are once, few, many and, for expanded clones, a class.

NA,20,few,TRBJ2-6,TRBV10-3,TGTGCCATCAGCACCGTTAGTAGGCCAACCGAGTACTCTGGGGCCAACGTCCTGACTTTC,CAISTVSRPTEYSGANVLTF
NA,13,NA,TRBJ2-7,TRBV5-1,TGCGCCAGCAGGGAGGATCACTTCTACGAGCAGTACTTC,CASREDHFYEQYF
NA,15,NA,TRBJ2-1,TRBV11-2,TGTGCCAGCAGCTTATCAGGAGGCTCCTACAATAAGCAGTTCTTC,CASSLSGGSYNKQFF
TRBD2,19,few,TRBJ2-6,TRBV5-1,TGCGCCAGCAGCTTGGAGGGACTAGCGGGAGGTACTGGGGCCAACGTCCTGACTTTC,CASSLEGLAGGTGANVLTF
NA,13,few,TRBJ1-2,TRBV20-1,TGCAGTGCTAGTTACAGACGCGATTATGGCTACACCTTC,CSASYRRDYGYTF
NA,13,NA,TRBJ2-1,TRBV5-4,TGTGCCAGCAGCGTGGACTATTTCAATGAGCAGTTCTTC,CASSVDYFNEQFF
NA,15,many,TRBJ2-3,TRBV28,TGTGCCAGCAGTCAGGGGGGAGAGAGTGCAGATACGCAGTATTTT,CASSQGGESADTQYF
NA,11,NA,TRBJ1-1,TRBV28,TGTGCCAGCAGTGGCGGGTTGGGAGCTTTCTTT,CASSGGLGAFF
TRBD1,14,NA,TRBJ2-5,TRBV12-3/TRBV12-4,TGTGCCAGCAGGAGGGGGCCTACCCAAGAGACCCAGTACTTC,CASRRGPTQETQYF
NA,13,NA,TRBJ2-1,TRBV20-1,TGCAGTGCTAGGGGGGACTTATACAATCAGCAGTTCTTC,CSARGDLYNQQFF
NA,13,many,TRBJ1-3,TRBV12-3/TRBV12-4,TGTGCCAGCAGCCCGGCCCCTGGAAACACCATATATTTT,CASSPAPGNTIYF
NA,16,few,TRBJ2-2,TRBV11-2,TGTGCCAGCAGCCCCTCCCTCAGGACAAACACCGGGGAGCTGTTTTTT,CASSPSLRTNTGELFF
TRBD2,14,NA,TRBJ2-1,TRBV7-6,TGTGCCAGCAGCCGTATACACGGGGAGGGTGAGCAGTTCTTC,CASSRIHGEGEQFF
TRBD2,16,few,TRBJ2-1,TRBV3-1,TGTGCCAGCAGCCAAGATTGGAGCGGGAGAAGGTATGAGCAGTTCTTC,CASSQDWSGRRYEQFF
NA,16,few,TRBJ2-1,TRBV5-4,TGTGCCAGCAGCTTGGGGGGGGCTTCCCGAAGCAATGAGCAGTTCTTC,CASSLGGASRSNEQFF
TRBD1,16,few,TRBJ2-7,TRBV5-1,TGCGCCAGCAGCTTCACCGGGACAGGGATTTTTGGCGAGCAGTACTTC,CASSFTGTGIFGEQYF
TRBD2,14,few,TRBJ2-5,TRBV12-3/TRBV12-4,TGTGCCAGCAACTCACGACTAGCCGCGGGGACCCAGTACTTC,CASNSRLAAGTQYF
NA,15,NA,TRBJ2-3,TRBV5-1,TGCGCCAGCAGCTTTGAGGACGGTAGCACAGATACGCAGTATTTT,CASSFEDGSTDTQYF
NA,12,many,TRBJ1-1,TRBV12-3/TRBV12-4,TGTGCCAGCAGTTTATTTGGGGGTGAAGCTTTCTTT,CASSLFGGEAFF
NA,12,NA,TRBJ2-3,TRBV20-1,TGCAGTGCTCTCCTAATAACAGATACGCAGTATTTT,CSALLITDTQYF
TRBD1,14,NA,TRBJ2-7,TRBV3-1,TGTGCCAGCTCCGGGGCAGGGGGTCGCTACGAGCAGTACTTC,CASSGAGGRYEQYF
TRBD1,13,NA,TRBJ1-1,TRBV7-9,TGTGCCATGGACAGGGGGCCTAACACTGAAGCTTTCTTT,CAMDRGPNTEAFF
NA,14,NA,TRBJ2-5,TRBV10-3,TGTGCCATCAGTGAGGCGAAGGTCCAAGAGACCCAGTACTTC,CAISEAKVQETQYF
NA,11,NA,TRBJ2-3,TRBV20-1,TGCAGTGCTAGAGATGAACCCACCAGTAGTTTT,CSARDEPTSSF
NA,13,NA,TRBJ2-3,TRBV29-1,TGCAGCGTTGCCCCCTTAAGCACAGATACGCAGTATTTT,CSVAPLSTDTQYF
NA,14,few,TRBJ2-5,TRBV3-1,TGTGCCAGCAGCCAAGAGACGGGGGTCGAGACCCAGTACTTC,CASSQETGVETQYF
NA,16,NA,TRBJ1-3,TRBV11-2,TGTGCCAGCAGCTCGACCTTCGGCCGCTCTGGAAACACCATATATTTT,CASSSTFGRSGNTIYF
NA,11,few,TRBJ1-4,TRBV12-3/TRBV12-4,TGTGCCAGCACCGGAGGCGAAAAACTGTTTTTT,CASTGGEKLFF
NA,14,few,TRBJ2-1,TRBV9,TGTGCCAGCAGCGGACGTATGTGGGGCAATGAGCAGTTCTTC,CASSGRMWGNEQFF
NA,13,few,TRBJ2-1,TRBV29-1,TGCAGCCACCGACAGGACTTATACAATGAGCAGTTCTTC,CSHRQDLYNEQFF
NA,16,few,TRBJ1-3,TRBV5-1,TGCGCCAGCAGCGCCAGGACCGATATTTCTGGAAACACCATATATTTT,CASSARTDISGNTIYF
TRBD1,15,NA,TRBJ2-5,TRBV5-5,TGTGCCAGCAGAACCGGGACAGGCCCCCAAGAGACCCAGTACTTC,CASRTGTGPQETQYF
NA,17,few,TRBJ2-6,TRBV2,TGTGCCAGCAGTGGGGGGAGAAGCTATTCCGGGGCCAACGTCCTGACTTTC,CASSGGRSYSGANVLTF
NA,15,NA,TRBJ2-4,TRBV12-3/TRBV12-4,TGTGCCAGCAGTTTCGGGCAGCTAGCCAAAAACATTCAGTACTTC,CASSFGQLAKNIQYF
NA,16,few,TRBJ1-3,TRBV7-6,TGTGCCAGCAGCTTAGGAAAAAGGGTCTCTGGAAACACCATATATTTT,CASSLGKRVSGNTIYF
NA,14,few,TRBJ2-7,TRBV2,TGTGCCAGCAGTGATCAGGCCTCCTCCTACGAGCAGTACTTC,CASSDQASSYEQYF
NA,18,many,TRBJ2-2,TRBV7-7,TGTGCCAGCAGCTTAGAGAACTTACTGATGCCGAACACCGGGGAGCTGTTTTTT,CASSLENLLMPNTGELFF
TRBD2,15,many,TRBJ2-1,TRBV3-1,TGTGCCAGCAGCCAAGGACTAGCGGGAGTATCTGAGCAGTTCTTC,CASSQGLAGVSEQFF